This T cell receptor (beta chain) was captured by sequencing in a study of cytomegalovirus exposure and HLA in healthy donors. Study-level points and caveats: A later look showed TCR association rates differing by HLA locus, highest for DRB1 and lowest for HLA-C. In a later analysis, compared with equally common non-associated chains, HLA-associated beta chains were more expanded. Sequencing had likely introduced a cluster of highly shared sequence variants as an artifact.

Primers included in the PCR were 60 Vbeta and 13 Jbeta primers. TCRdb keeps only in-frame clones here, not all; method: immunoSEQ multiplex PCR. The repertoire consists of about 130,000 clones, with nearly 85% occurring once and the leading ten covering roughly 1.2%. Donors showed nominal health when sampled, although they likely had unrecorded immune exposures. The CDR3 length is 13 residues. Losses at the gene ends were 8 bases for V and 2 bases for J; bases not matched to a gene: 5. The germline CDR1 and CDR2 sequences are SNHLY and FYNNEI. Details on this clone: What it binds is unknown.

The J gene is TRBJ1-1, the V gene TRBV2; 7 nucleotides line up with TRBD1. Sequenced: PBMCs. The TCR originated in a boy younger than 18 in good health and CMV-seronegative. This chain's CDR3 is CASGRGGNTEAFF. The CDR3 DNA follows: TGTGCCAGCGGTAGAGGGGGCAACACTGAAGCTTTCTTT.